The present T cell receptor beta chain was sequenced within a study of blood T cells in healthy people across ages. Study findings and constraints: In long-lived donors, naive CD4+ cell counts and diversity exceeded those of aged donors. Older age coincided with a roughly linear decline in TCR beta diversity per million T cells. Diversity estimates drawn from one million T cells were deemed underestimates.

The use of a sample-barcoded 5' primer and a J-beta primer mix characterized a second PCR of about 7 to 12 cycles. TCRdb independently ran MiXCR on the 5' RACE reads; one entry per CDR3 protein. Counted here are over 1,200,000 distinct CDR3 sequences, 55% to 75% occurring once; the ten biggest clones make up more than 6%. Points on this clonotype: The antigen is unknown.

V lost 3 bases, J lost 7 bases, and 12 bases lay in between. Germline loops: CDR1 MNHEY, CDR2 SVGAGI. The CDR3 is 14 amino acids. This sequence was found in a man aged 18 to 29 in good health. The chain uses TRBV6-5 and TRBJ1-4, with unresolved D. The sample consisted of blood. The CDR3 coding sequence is TGTGCCAGCAGTTATGAAGGGTTCGGTGAAAAACTGTTTTTT. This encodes CASSYEGFGEKLFF.